This record looks at one T cell receptor beta chain sequence and its context. Categorization into cohorts depended on clinical history that participants reported. Donors of Cohort 3 who recovered were those that had two negative PCRs, clearance, or symptom resolution. The sample comes from a study of blood T cell repertoires in COVID-19. Study overall: Both acute and convalescent COVID-19 samples were obtained from the United States, Italy and Spain. Sources were T cells, B-cell-depleted T cells, or PBMCs; the material itself was cDNA or gDNA.

The data were produced by immunoSEQ multiplex PCR, yet TCRdb's version contains in-frame clones alone and is incomplete. The data hold about 380,000 clones, with 85% to 90% observed a single time. The CDR3 spans 18 residues. Unmatched junction bases numbered 9, after V lost 0 bases and J lost 3 bases. From germline, CDR1 is LGHDT and CDR2 YNNKEL (reference sequence). This sequence joins TRBV3-1 (or the pseudogene TRBV3-2) and TRBJ2-7; 12 nucleotides match TRBD2. The receptor was derived from a woman in her late teens or twenties who had recovered from COVID-19. The sequencing input was PBMCs or T cells enriched from blood (not recorded which). Here the CDR3 DNA reads TGTGCCAGCAGCCAAGATCATGCTAGCGGGGGGGCAGGCTACGAGCAGTACTTC. This sequence encodes CASSQDHASGGAGYEQYF.